The text below deals with one T cell receptor beta chain. What it binds is not known. Using immunoSEQ multiplex PCR, the repertoire was profiled, and TCRdb retains in-frame clones only, with some absent. The data hold approximately 12,000 clones, with almost 85% observed a single time. Trimming removed 3 bases at V and 10 bases at J, with 18 bases between. The CDR3 is 14 amino acids. Per the germline V gene, CDR1 is SGHTA and CDR2 is FQGTGA. Each and every patient relapsed after autologous stem cell transplantation, and patients got differing brentuximab vedotin exposure. The data are from a study of PD-1 blockade in classical Hodgkin lymphoma. General study findings and limits: Only CD4+ TCR diversity, not CD8+, had risen significantly by C4D1. Individuals who commenced nivolumab within less than 1 year of ASCT were excluded.

Sequences were derived from peripheral blood mononuclear cells (PBMCs), sampled before the second cycle of nivolumab. The sequence was collected from a human donor with classical Hodgkin lymphoma. This chain links TRBV7-3 with TRBJ1-2; a weak D match, TRBD1 (6 bases). CDR3 sequence reads: CASSLTGGDALYTF. The DNA for the CDR3 is TGTGCCAGCAGCTTGACGGGGGGCGACGCCCTCTACACCTTC.